The T cell receptor (beta chain) under discussion was sequenced for a study of cytomegalovirus exposure and HLA in healthy donors. Study-wide background: Among the roughly 400 genotyped donors, approximately 80% were placed in the Caucasian-associated ancestry cluster. Whole-study results and caveats: CMV serostatus alone was available as immune exposure information. Follow-up analysis found HLA locus-dependent TCR association rates, highest for DRB1 and lowest for HLA-C. Per a prior analysis, the majority of TCR beta V segments were productive roughly 90% or roughly 30% of the time.

Notes on this clone: Its cognate antigen is unknown.

V lost 4 bases and J 7 bases, leaving 22 bases between the germline ends. Per the germline V gene, CDR1 is MNHNY and CDR2 is SVGAGI (reference sequence). The CDR3 spans 16 residues. With 60 Vbeta and 13 Jbeta primers, the PCR was carried out. This table comes from immunoSEQ multiplex PCR, and its TCRdb copy is limited to in-frame clones, with some not included. The profile covers about 200,000 clones, with approximately 78% appearing a single time and roughly 2.5% taken by the ten largest. The J gene is TRBJ2-5, the V gene TRBV6-6, with D possibly being TRBD2 (6 bases). This TCR was recovered from a middle-aged woman in good health and CMV-seronegative. The sample was PBMCs. The CDR3 here is CASSFRLLREAVTQYF. The CDR3 coding sequence is TGTGCCAGCAGTTTCCGCCTCTTGAGGGAGGCCGTGACCCAGTACTTC.